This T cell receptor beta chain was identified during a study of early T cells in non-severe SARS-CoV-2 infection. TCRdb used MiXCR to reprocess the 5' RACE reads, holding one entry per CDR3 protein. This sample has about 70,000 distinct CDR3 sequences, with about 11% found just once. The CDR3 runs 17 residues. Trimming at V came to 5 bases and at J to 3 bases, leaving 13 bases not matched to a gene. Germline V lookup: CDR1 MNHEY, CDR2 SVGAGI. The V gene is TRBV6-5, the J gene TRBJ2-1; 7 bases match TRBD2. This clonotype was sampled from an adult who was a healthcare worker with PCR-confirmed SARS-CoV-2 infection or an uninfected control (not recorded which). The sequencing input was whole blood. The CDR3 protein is CASSPRSSSGDYNEQFF. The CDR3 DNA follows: TGTGCCAGCAGTCCCCGTAGTAGCAGCGGGGACTACAATGAGCAGTTCTTC.